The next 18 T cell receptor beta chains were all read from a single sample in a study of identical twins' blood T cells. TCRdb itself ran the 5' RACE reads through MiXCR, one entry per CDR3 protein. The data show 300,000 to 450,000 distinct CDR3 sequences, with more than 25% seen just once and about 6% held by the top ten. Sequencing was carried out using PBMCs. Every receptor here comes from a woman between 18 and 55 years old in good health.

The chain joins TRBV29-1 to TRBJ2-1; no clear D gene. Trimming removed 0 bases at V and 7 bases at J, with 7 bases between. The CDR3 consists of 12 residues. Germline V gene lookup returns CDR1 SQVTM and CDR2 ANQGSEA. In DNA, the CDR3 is TGCAGCGTTGAAGAATTAGGGAATGAGCAGTTCTTC. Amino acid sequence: CSVEELGNEQFF.

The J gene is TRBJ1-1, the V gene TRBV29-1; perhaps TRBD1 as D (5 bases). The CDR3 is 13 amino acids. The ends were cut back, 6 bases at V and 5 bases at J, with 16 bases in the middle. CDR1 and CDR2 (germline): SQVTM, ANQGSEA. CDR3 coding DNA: TGCAGCGTCTATGGAGGGGATAGGACTGAAGCTTTCTTT. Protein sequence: CSVYGGDRTEAFF.

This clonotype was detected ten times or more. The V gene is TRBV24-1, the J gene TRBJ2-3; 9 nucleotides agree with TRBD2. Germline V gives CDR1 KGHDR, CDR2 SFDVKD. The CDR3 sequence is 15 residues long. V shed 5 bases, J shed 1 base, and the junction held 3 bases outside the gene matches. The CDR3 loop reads CATSGASGGTDTQYF. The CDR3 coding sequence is TGTGCCACCAGTGGCGCTAGCGGGGGCACAGATACGCAGTATTTT.

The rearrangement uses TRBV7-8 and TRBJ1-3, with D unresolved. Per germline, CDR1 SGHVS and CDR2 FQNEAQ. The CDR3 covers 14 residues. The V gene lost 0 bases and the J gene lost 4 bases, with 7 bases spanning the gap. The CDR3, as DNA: TGTGCCAGCAGCTTAGCAGTGGCCGGAAACACCATATATTTT. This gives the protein CASSLAVAGNTIYF.

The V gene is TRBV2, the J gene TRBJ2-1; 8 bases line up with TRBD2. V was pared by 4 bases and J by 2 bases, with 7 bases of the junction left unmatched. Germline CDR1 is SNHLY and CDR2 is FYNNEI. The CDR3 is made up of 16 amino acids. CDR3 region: CASSVLSGSTYNEQFF. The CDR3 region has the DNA TGTGCCAGCAGTGTTCTGAGCGGGAGTACCTACAATGAGCAGTTCTTC.

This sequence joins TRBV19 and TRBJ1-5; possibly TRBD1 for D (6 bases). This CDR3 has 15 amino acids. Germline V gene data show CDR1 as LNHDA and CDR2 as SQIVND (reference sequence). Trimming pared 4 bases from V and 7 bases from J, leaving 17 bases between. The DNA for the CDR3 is TGTGCCAGTAGTAGTGACCAGGGGTTAGGACAGCCCCAGCATTTT. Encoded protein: CASSSDQGLGQPQHF.

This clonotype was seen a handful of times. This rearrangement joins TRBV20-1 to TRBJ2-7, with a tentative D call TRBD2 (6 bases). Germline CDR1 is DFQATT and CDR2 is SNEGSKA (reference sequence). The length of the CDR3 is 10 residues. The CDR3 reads CSIAGGVQYF. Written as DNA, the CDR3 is TGCAGCATAGCCGGAGGGGTGCAGTACTTC.

The CDR3 DNA reads as TGCAGTGCCGCCCGGGACAGGTTCTATGGCTACACCTTC. Its protein is CSAARDRFYGYTF. The chain combines TRBV20-1 with TRBJ1-2; 8 nucleotides align to TRBD1. From germline, CDR1 is DFQATT and CDR2 SNEGSKA (reference sequence). With 6 bases clipped from V and 4 bases from J, the junction kept 7 bases outside the gene matches. This CDR3 is 13 amino acids long.

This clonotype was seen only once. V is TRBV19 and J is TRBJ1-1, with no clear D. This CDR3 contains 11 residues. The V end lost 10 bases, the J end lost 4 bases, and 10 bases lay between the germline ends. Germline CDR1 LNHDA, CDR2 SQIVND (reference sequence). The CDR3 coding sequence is TGTGCCACCGGATTGGGCACTGAAGCTTTCTTT. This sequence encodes CATGLGTEAFF.

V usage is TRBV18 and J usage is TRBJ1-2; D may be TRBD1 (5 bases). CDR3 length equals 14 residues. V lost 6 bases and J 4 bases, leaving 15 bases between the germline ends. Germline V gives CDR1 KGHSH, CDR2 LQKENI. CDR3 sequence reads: CASSLGTDSYGYTF. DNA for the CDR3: TGTGCCAGCTCTCTGGGGACGGATTCCTATGGCTACACCTTC.

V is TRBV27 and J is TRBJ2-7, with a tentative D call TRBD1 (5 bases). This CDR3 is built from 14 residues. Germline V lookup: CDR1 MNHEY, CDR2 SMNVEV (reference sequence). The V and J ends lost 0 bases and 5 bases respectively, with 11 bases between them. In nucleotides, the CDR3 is TGTGCCAGCAGTTTATCCCCAGGGTCCCACGAGCAGTACTTC. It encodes CASSLSPGSHEQYF.

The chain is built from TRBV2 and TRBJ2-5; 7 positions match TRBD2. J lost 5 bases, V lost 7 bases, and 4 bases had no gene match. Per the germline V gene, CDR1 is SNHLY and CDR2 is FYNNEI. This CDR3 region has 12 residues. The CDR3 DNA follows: TGTGCCAGCAAGGCGGGGGTGGAGACCCAGTACTTC. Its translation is CASKAGVETQYF.

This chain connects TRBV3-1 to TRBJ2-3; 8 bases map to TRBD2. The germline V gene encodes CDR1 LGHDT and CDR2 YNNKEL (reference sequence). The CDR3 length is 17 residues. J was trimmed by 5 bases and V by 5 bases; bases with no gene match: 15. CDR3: CASSSQLGSGAVDTQYF. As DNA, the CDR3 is TGTGCCAGCAGCTCCCAGCTGGGTAGCGGGGCGGTAGATACGCAGTATTTT.

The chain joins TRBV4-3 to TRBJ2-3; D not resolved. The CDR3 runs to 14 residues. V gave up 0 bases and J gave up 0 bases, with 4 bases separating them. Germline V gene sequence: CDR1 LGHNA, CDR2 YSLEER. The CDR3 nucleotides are TGCGCCAGCAGCCAAGATTCCAGCACAGATACGCAGTATTTT. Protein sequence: CASSQDSSTDTQYF.

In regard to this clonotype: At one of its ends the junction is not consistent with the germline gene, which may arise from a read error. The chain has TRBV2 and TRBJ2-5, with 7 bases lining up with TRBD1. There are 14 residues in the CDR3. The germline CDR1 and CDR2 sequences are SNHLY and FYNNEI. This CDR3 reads CANSDRDRQETQYF. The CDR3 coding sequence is TGTGCCAACAGTGACCGGGACAGACAAGAGACCCAGTACTTC.

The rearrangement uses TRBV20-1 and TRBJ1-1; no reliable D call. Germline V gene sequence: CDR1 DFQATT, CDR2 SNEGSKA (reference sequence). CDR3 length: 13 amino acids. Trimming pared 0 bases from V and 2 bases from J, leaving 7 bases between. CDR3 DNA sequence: TGCAGTGCTAGAGATGTCGGCAACACTGAAGCTTTCTTT. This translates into CSARDVGNTEAFF.

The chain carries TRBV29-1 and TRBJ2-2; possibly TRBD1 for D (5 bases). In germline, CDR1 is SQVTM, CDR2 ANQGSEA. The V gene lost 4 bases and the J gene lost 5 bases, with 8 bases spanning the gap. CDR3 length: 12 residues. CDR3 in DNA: TGCAGCGTTGGTTCAGGGACCGGGGAGCTGTTTTTT. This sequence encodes CSVGSGTGELFF.

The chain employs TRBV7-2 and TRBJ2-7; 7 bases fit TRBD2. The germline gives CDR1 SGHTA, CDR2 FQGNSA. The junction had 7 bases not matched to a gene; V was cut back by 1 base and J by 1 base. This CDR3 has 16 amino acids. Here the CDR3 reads CASSLDRASGSYEQYF. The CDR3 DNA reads TGTGCCAGCAGCTTAGATCGGGCTAGCGGTTCCTACGAGCAGTACTTC.